This TCR beta chain was sequenced for a study of graft-versus-host responses after intestinal transplantation. Across the study: Isolated intestinal, liver-intestinal, or multivisceral transplants were what recipients had. Uniformly, recipients were administered anti-thymocyte globulin induction with subsequent tacrolimus and steroids for around three years.

Whole-study findings and limits: Early HvG declines after transplant were associated with peak circulating GvH clone levels. Marrow from the recipient contained GvH clones, some of which had appeared first in ileum or blood.

A single count supports this clone. Its antigen is unknown. Germline V lookup: CDR1 MGHRA, CDR2 YSYEKL. Between the trimmed V and J ends, which lost 0 bases and 1 base, there was a span of 9 bases. The CDR3 loop spans 15 amino acids. Using immunoSEQ multiplex PCR, the repertoire was profiled, and TCRdb retains in-frame clones only, with some absent. The repertoire holds 90,000 to 120,000 clones, with roughly 90% as singletons. The receptor comes from a human donor who was the organ donor for an intestinal transplant. The sample consisted of unstimulated CD4+ T cells sorted from spleen or lymph node cells, taken before transplant. The gene calls are TRBV4-1 and TRBJ2-5; D remains unclear. CDR3 protein: CASSQEYLRQETQYF. CDR3 bases: TGCGCCAGCAGCCAAGAATACCTCCGCCAAGAGACCCAGTACTTC.